This is a list of T cell receptor beta chains from one sample in a study of blood T cell repertoires in COVID-19. The data were produced by immunoSEQ multiplex PCR, yet TCRdb's version contains in-frame clones alone and is incomplete. Here the sample spans about 33,000 clones, roughly 85% being singletons. Material for sequencing was peripheral blood. Receptors originate from a man between 60 and 75 years old with active COVID-19. The CDR3 runs from the conserved cysteine through the conserved F or W. Each record gives: J gene, clone size, D gene, V gene, CDR3 DNA, CDR3 protein. D genes are given only for firm matches. Some rows mark clone size as missing; the rest say once, few, many or name a class of expanded clone.

TRBJ2-1,.,.,TRBV6-5,TGTGCCAGCAGTTACTCGAGGCGGGTAAATAACAATGAGCAGTTCTTC,CASSYSRRVNNNEQFF
TRBJ2-1,few,TRBD2,TRBV10-1,TGCGCCAGCAGTGCCACTAGCGGGAGTCGGTACAATGAGCAGTTCTTC,CASSATSGSRYNEQFF
TRBJ2-3,.,TRBD2,TRBV2,TGTGCCACAAAAAGTAGCGGGAGCGGGACAGATACGCAGTATTTT,CATKSSGSGTDTQYF
TRBJ2-1,.,TRBD2,TRBV6-5,TGTGCCAGCAGTTCCCGGACTAGCGGGACTTACAATGAGCAGTTCTTC,CASSSRTSGTYNEQFF
TRBJ2-1,.,TRBD2,TRBV14,TGTGCCAGCAGCCAAGAGTCGGCTAGCGGGGAACATAATGAGCAGTTCTTC,CASSQESASGEHNEQFF
TRBJ2-3,.,.,TRBV3-1/TRBV3-2,TGTGCCAGCAGCCGGCATTCCGATACGCAGTATTTT,CASSRHSDTQYF
TRBJ2-3,.,TRBD2,TRBV6-4,TGTGCCAGCAGTGACGCGGGAGACACAGATACGCAGTATTTT,CASSDAGDTDTQYF
TRBJ2-6,.,.,TRBV5-1,TGCGCCAGCAGCTTGGCCTTAGGGGTGGGGACTGGGGCCAACGTCCTGACTTTC,CASSLALGVGTGANVLTF
TRBJ2-1,.,.,TRBV19,TGTGCCAGTAAGGGAGTACTAGCCCGACGGGATGAGCAGTTCTTC,CASKGVLARRDEQFF
TRBJ2-2,once,.,TRBV24-1,TGTGCCACCAGTGCCCGGCGGACGAACACCGGGGAGCTGTTTTTT,CATSARRTNTGELFF
TRBJ2-1,.,.,TRBV27,TGTGCCAGCAGTTCCGCCCCGGGTTACAATGAGCAGTTCTTC,CASSSAPGYNEQFF
TRBJ2-1,.,.,TRBV5-6,TGTGCCAGCAGCCAGCTGGGGCACAATGAGCAGTTCTTC,CASSQLGHNEQFF
TRBJ2-7,few,.,TRBV28,TGTGCCAGCAGTTTATCCTCGGGAGAAGCATCCTACGAGCAGTACTTC,CASSLSSGEASYEQYF
TRBJ2-7,.,TRBD1,TRBV27,TGTGCCAGCAGCACGACAGGGTTCGAGCAGTACTTC,CASSTTGFEQYF
TRBJ2-7,.,TRBD2,TRBV6-5,TGTGCCAGCAGTTACGCCGCGGGAGGGGCGCCCTACGAGCAGTACTTC,CASSYAAGGAPYEQYF
TRBJ2-7,.,TRBD1,TRBV7-2,TGTGCCAGCAAATGGACAGGGCTCGAGCAGTACTTC,CASKWTGLEQYF
TRBJ2-5,.,.,TRBV7-2,TGTGCCAGCAGCTTTCAGGGGACCCAGTACTTC,CASSFQGTQYF
TRBJ2-3,.,.,TRBV28,TGTGCCAGCAGTGTCCAAGATACGCAGTATTTT,CASSVQDTQYF
TRBJ2-7,.,.,TRBV12-3/TRBV12-4,TGTGCCAGCAGTTTGGCTAGAAACTACGAGCAGTACTTC,CASSLARNYEQYF
TRBJ2-3,.,.,TRBV18,TGTGCCAGCTCACGCGGGACCACAGATACGCAGTATTTT,CASSRGTTDTQYF
TRBJ2-3,.,TRBD2,TRBV10-1,TGCGCCAGCAGTGCCTGGACTAGCTATACGCAGTATTTT,CASSAWTSYTQYF
TRBJ2-1,.,TRBD2,TRBV7-9,TGTGCCAGCAGCGCGGGACTAGCGCTCAATGAGCAGTTCTTC,CASSAGLALNEQFF
TRBJ2-5,.,.,TRBV10-1,TGCGCCAGCAGTAATTCGGGAGTAGAGACCCAGTACTTC,CASSNSGVETQYF
TRBJ2-7,once,TRBD1,TRBV5-1,TGCGCCAGCAGCCCCGGGACAGAGGGTGGCGAGCAGTACTTC,CASSPGTEGGEQYF
TRBJ1-2,.,.,TRBV5-4,TGTGCCAGCAGCTCACAGGGTTATGGCTACACCTTC,CASSSQGYGYTF
TRBJ1-2,.,TRBD1,TRBV5-1,TGCGCCAGCAGCTCTACAGGGGTGGACTATGGCTACACCTTC,CASSSTGVDYGYTF
TRBJ2-1,.,TRBD2,TRBV15,TGTGCCACCAGCAGAGATTGGGGCGGGAGGGCCCACAATGAGCAGTTCTTC,CATSRDWGGRAHNEQFF